This TCR delta chain was sequenced for a study of gamma-delta chains in newborns, infants, children. About the research overall: Microbial exposure reportedly drives polyclonal innate γδ T cell expansion after birth.

TCRdb reran clone calling via CATT on the reads. The table lists 4,000 to 5,500 delta-chain clones, over 30% of them singletons. Specimen: blood. The TCR comes from a child who received the measles vaccine.

The CDR3 region is CALGEPLSTGGSGTDKLIF. The CDR3 nucleotides read TGTGCTCTTGGGGAACCCTTATCGACTGGGGGATCAGGCACCGATAAACTCATCTTT. The chain combines TRDV1 with TRDJ1; 10 nucleotides match TRDD3. CDR1 and CDR2 (germline): TSWWSYY, QGS. This CDR3 has 19 amino acids. V lost 1 base and J lost 1; bases outside the gene matches: 12.